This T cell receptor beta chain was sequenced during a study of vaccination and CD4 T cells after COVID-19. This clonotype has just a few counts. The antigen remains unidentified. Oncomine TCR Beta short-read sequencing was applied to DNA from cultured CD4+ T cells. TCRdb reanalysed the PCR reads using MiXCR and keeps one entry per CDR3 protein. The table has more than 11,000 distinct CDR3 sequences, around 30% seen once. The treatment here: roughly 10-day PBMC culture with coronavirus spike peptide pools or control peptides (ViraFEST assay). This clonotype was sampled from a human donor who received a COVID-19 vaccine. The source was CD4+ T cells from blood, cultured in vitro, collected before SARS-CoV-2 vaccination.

The CDR3 spells CASRTDGTGSYEQYF. For the CDR3, the DNA is TGTGCCAGTAGAACAGACGGGACAGGGTCCTACGAGCAGTACTTC. V usage is TRBV19 and J usage is TRBJ2-7; 9 bases line up with TRBD1. There are 15 residues in the CDR3. Looked up from germline, CDR1 is LNHDA and CDR2 is SQIVND (reference sequence). The junction had 7 bases not matched to a gene; V was cut back by 6 bases and J by 1 base.